The 23 T cell receptor beta chains below come from one sample, sequenced in a study of blood T cells in healthy people across ages. Using a J-beta primer mix together with a sample-barcoded 5' primer, a second PCR was run for roughly 7 to 12 cycles. TCRdb re-called the 5' RACE reads through MiXCR, storing one row per CDR3 protein. The sample has some 900,000 distinct CDR3 sequences, around 48% seen once. Sequencing was performed on blood. All receptors come from a man aged 25-45 years in good health.

The rearrangement uses TRBV18 and TRBJ1-5, with a possible D match to TRBD1 (5 bases). This CDR3 region has 15 residues. Germline V gene lookup returns CDR1 KGHSH and CDR2 LQKENI. Trimming shortened V by 3 bases and J by 10 bases, and 19 bases separated the two germline ends. This chain's CDR3 is CASSPSGTALRPQHF. The CDR3 DNA follows: TGTGCCAGCTCACCCTCCGGGACGGCGTTACGTCCCCAGCATTTT.

The CDR3, as DNA: TGTGCCAGCAGCCAAGATCCCTGGACTAGCGGGGGGTCCGAGCACAATGAGCAGTTCTTC. It translates to CASSQDPWTSGGSEHNEQFF. The gene calls are TRBV3-1 and TRBJ2-1; the match to TRBD2 covers 14 bases. The CDR3 runs 20 residues. Losses at the gene ends were 0 bases for V and 5 bases for J; bases not matched to a gene: 12. Germline loops: CDR1 LGHDT, CDR2 YNNKEL (reference sequence).

The genes are TRBV4-3 and TRBJ2-3, with TRBD2 identical over 9 bases. The CDR3 totals 16 residues. V trimming: 0 bases; J trimming: 4 bases; junction bases outside the gene matches: 5. Per germline, CDR1 LGHNA and CDR2 YSLEER. The chain's CDR3 is CASSQEVAGVADTQYF. CDR3 DNA: TGCGCCAGCAGCCAAGAGGTAGCGGGGGTTGCAGATACGCAGTATTTT.

This sequence joins TRBV12-3 or TRBV12-4 and TRBJ2-4; D is ambiguous. The J call is doubtful: the DNA matches TRBJ2-7 better. This CDR3 is built from 15 residues. The CDR3 region has the DNA TGTGCCAGCAGTTTAGCGGGGTCCCAGGCCTACGAGCAGTACTTC. Amino acids: CASSLAGSQAYEQYF.

This chain links TRBV20-1 with TRBJ1-1; TRBD1 aligns across 8 bases. Per the germline V gene, CDR1 is DFQATT and CDR2 is SNEGSKA (reference sequence). This CDR3 has 16 amino acids. V was pared by 6 bases and J by 1 base, with 13 bases of the junction left unmatched. The CDR3, as DNA: TGCAGTGCCACACAGGGGGGACGTCGGGCGAACACTGAAGCTTTCTTT. This codes for CSATQGGRRANTEAFF.

This clonotype was counted ten times or more. CDR3 in amino acids: CASSKSRTGQETQYF. CDR3 sequence (DNA): TGTGCCAGCAGCAAATCTAGGACAGGCCAAGAGACCCAGTACTTC. V and J are TRBV21-1 and TRBJ2-5; no check of the table's D call, TRBD1, against the DNA was made. TRBV21-1 is described as a pseudogene. The length of the CDR3 is 15 residues.

In its sample, this clonotype was seen a few times. The chain carries TRBV7-9 and TRBJ2-4; no reliable D call. Germline values: CDR1 SEHNR, CDR2 FQNEAQ (reference sequence). This CDR3 spans 10 amino acids. V was pared by 5 bases and J by 6 bases, with 2 bases between. The CDR3 DNA is TGTGCCAGCAGCACAAACATTCAGTACTTC. Protein: CASSTNIQYF.

This clonotype came up once. An end of the junction differs from the germline gene, which may be a read error. V is TRBV6-1 and J is TRBJ2-1, with D tentatively TRBD2 (5 bases). This CDR3 has 16 residues. CDR1 and CDR2 from the germline V gene are MNHNS and SASEGT. The CDR3 sequence: CANSEAVWSSYNEQFF. CDR3 sequence (DNA): TGTGCCAACAGTGAAGCGGTGTGGAGCTCCTACAATGAGCAGTTCTTC.

Comment on this clonotype: A much larger clonotype is one base distant, so this may be a read error. The chain uses TRBV7-8 and TRBJ2-1; D may correspond to TRBD1 or TRBD2 (5 bases each). The CDR3 is 13 residues long. Germline V lookup: CDR1 SGHVS, CDR2 FQNEAQ. The ends were cut back, 1 base at V and 13 bases at J, with 14 bases in the middle. The CDR3 region is CASSLGPSGTQFF. CDR3 nucleotide sequence: TGTGCCAGCAGCTTAGGGCCTTCAGGGACCCAGTTCTTC.

The chain joins TRBV24-1 to TRBJ2-4, with D tentatively TRBD2 (5 bases). Judging by the DNA end, TRBJ2-7 fits better; the J call may be wrong. Germline V gives CDR1 KGHDR, CDR2 SFDVKD. This CDR3 spans 12 amino acids. The CDR3 DNA reads as TGTGCCACCAGTGTCAAGGACTCCGAGCAGTACTTC. It is translated as CATSVKDSEQYF.

This clonotype was seen more than once but under ten times. The chain links TRBV3-1 to TRBJ2-5; 7 nucleotides align to TRBD2. The germline gives CDR1 LGHDT, CDR2 YNNKEL (reference sequence). The CDR3 totals 14 residues. Trimming took 7 bases from V and 0 from J; bases not matched to a gene: 5. CDR3 sequence (DNA): TGTGCCAGCACCCTTCTAGCGGACCAAGAGACCCAGTACTTC. This sequence encodes CASTLLADQETQYF.

The chain has TRBV24-1 and TRBJ1-4; D not resolved. CDR1 and CDR2 (germline): KGHDR, SFDVKD. CDR3 length equals 15 residues. The V gene lost 4 bases and the J gene lost 1 base, with 9 bases spanning the gap. CDR3 DNA: TGTGCCACCAGTGACGCGGACGTAACTAATGAAAAACTGTTTTTT. Translation: CATSDADVTNEKLFF.

The chain employs TRBV18 and TRBJ2-1; D gene ambiguous. The germline gives CDR1 KGHSH, CDR2 LQKENI. This CDR3 is 13 amino acids long. V gave up 0 bases and J gave up 5 bases, with 5 bases separating them. CDR3 amino acids: CASSPPIDNEQFF. The CDR3 bases are TGTGCCAGCTCACCACCGATAGACAATGAGCAGTTCTTC.

This clonotype was seen ten or more times. CDR3 nucleotides: TGTGCCAGCAGTTTTAGCGGGGCCGCCTACGAGCAGTACTTC. Protein sequence: CASSFSGAAYEQYF. The V and J genes are TRBV27 and TRBJ2-7; TRBD2 matches at 8 bases. The length of the CDR3 is 14 residues. V lost 3 bases, J lost 2 bases, and 3 bases stayed unmatched. Germline V lookup: CDR1 MNHEY, CDR2 SMNVEV (reference sequence).

As DNA, the CDR3 is TGTGCCAGCAGTTCCCTGGTGAGGACAGATACGCAGTATTTT. It specifies CASSSLVRTDTQYF. This sequence joins TRBV6-2 or TRBV6-3 and TRBJ2-3; D ambiguous. Germline CDR1 and CDR2: MNHEY and SVGEGT. Trimming removed 4 bases from V and 3 bases from J, with 11 bases in between. The CDR3 contains 14 residues.

The chain couples TRBV6-1 to TRBJ2-5, with D possibly called TRBD1 or TRBD2 (6 bases each). V was pared by 8 bases and J by 5 bases, with 18 bases between. Per the germline V gene, CDR1 is MNHNS and CDR2 is SASEGT. The length of the CDR3 is 14 residues. The CDR3 spells CASWGAGPGETQYF. In nucleotides, the CDR3 is TGTGCCAGCTGGGGGGCCGGACCAGGCGAGACCCAGTACTTC.

The V and J genes are TRBV11-1 and TRBJ2-5, with D unclear. Germline V gives CDR1 SGHAT, CDR2 FQDESV (reference sequence). V gave up 1 base and J gave up 5 bases, with 8 bases separating them. The CDR3 has 13 amino acids. CDR3 DNA: TGTGCCAGCAGCTTAGGGTCACTCGAGACCCAGTACTTC. This codes for CASSLGSLETQYF.

The chain uses TRBV6-5 and TRBJ2-7, with 7 positions matching TRBD2. The V segment lost 0 bases and the J segment 0 bases; nucleotides outside the gene matches: 5. The CDR3 extends over 16 amino acids. Per germline, CDR1 MNHEY and CDR2 SVGAGI. The CDR3 bases are TGTGCCAGCAGTTACTCGCGAGCTAGCGGCTCCTACGAGCAGTACTTC. Its translation: CASSYSRASGSYEQYF.

In DNA form, the CDR3 reads TGCAGTGCTAGTCGCGGGGGGGCCGCTGAGCAGTTCTTC. Protein product: CSASRGGAAEQFF. This chain joins TRBV20-1 and TRBJ2-1; TRBD2 matches 9 bases. V shed 3 bases, J shed 9 bases, and the junction held 6 bases outside the gene matches. Germline CDR1 DFQATT, CDR2 SNEGSKA (reference sequence). This CDR3 contains 13 residues.

There are a few counts of this clonotype. The chain has TRBV9 and TRBJ2-1, with TRBD2 matching 9 bases. CDR1 and CDR2 from the germline V gene are SGDLS and YYNGEE. This CDR3 contains 15 residues. Trimming took 6 bases from V and 8 from J; bases not matched to a gene: 12. The CDR3 protein is CASKKDLAGRDEQFF. The CDR3 nucleotides are TGTGCCAGCAAGAAAGACCTAGCGGGGAGAGATGAGCAGTTCTTC. Based on the CDR3 plus reference TRBV9 and TRBJ2-1, the full variable domain is DSGVTQTPKHLITATGQRVTLRCSPRSGDLSVYWYQQSLDQGLQFLIQYYNGEERAKGNILERFSAQQFPDLHSELNLSSLELGDSALYFCASKKDLAGRDEQFFGPGTRLTVL.

The chain employs TRBV30 and TRBJ2-3, with D tentatively TRBD2 (6 bases). The germline V gene has CDR1 GTSNPN and CDR2 SVGIG (reference sequence). The CDR3 runs to 14 residues. Trimming took 0 bases from V and 2 from J, leaving 9 bases between them. CDR3 sequence: CAWSVGGITDTQYF. CDR3 in DNA: TGTGCCTGGAGTGTGGGCGGGATCACAGATACGCAGTATTTT.

The chain combines TRBV11-1 with TRBJ2-5, with D perhaps matching TRBD1 (6 bases). The DNA end favors TRBJ2-7, so the J call may be wrong. Germline CDR1 is SGHAT and CDR2 is FQDESV (reference sequence). The CDR3 runs 14 residues. The DNA for the CDR3 is TGTGCCAGCAGCAAGACACAGGGTCCCCACGAGCAGTACTTC. This encodes CASSKTQGPHEQYF.

Notes on this clonotype: A much bigger clone sits one base away, suggesting this may be a read error. This chain uses TRBV2 with TRBJ2-4; D not certain. The J call may be mistaken, given a closer DNA end match to TRBJ2-7. The CDR3 length is 13 residues. Germline V lookup: CDR1 SNHLY, CDR2 FYNNEI. As DNA, the CDR3 is TGTGCCAGCAGTGGACCGCCCAACTACGAGCAGTACTTC. Translating gives CASSGPPNYEQYF.